The 29 T cell receptor beta chains presented below share a single source sample, sequenced in a study of T cell responses to AZD1222 COVID-19 vaccine. The assay was immunoSEQ multiplex PCR, and TCRdb's table has in-frame clones only and misses some. The table has tens of thousands of clones, about three quarters seen once. The source was peripheral blood, collected on day 0 of AZD1222 vaccination. Source of these receptors: an adult in good health.

The gene calls are TRBV6-2 or TRBV6-3 and TRBJ1-4, with TRBD1 as a possible D gene (5 bases). Between the trimmed V and J ends, which lost 4 bases and 6 bases, there was a span of 18 bases. The CDR3 has 16 amino acids. CDR1 is MNHEY, CDR2 SVGEGT, per germline. This CDR3 is CASSSPGAHGDEKLFF. CDR3 nucleotides: TGTGCCAGCAGTTCCCCCGGGGCGCATGGAGATGAAAAACTGTTTTTT.

Concerning this clone: Other nucleotide sequences in the sample specify the same CDR3. V and J are TRBV9 and TRBJ1-6; a possible D gene is TRBD1 (5 bases). Trimming shortened V by 2 bases and J by 6 bases, and 9 bases separated the two germline ends. The CDR3 totals 14 residues. Germline V gene sequence: CDR1 SGDLS, CDR2 YYNGEE. The CDR3 DNA follows: TGTGCCAGCAGCGTTGGGGGAAGTAATTCACCCCTCCACTTT. It specifies CASSVGGSNSPLHF. Full variable domain (rest looked up from reference TRBV9 and TRBJ1-6): DSGVTQTPKHLITATGQRVTLRCSPRSGDLSVYWYQQSLDQGLQFLIQYYNGEERAKGNILERFSAQQFPDLHSELNLSSLELGDSALYFCASSVGGSNSPLHFGNGTRLTVT.

In the case of this clone: The junction differs from germline at one of its ends, possibly a read error. The chain links TRBV7-7 to TRBJ2-7; D possibly corresponds to TRBD2 (6 bases). Germline CDR1 is SSHAT and CDR2 is FNYEAQ (reference sequence). The CDR3 spans 13 residues. Written as DNA, the CDR3 is TGTGCTAGCAGCCAAAATCGGGGGAACGAGCAGTACTTC. It is translated as CASSQNRGNEQYF.

In this sample, this clone turned up a few times. One junction end disagrees with the germline gene, perhaps due to a read error. This rearrangement joins TRBV6-2 or TRBV6-3 to TRBJ2-2; either TRBD1 or TRBD2 may supply D (5 bases each). The CDR3 runs 19 residues. The germline gives CDR1 MNHEY, CDR2 SVGEGT. The CDR3, as DNA: TGTGCCAGCAGTTCATCTTACCCCGGGACCCTTATTGGGCACCGGGGAGCTGTTTTT. Translating gives CASSSSYPGTLIGHRGAVF.

With respect to this clone: One junction end does not reproduce the germline sequence, and a read error may be involved. The CDR3 spells CASSPSQVGELFF. As DNA, the CDR3 is TGTGCTAGCAGCCCCTCACAAGTCGGGGAGCTGTTTTTT. The V gene is TRBV7-7, the J gene TRBJ2-2, with unresolved D. The CDR3 spans 13 residues. Germline CDR1 reads SSHAT; CDR2 reads FNYEAQ (reference sequence).

This rearrangement joins TRBV19 to TRBJ1-5; 9 positions match TRBD1. With V trimmed by 6 bases and J by 3 bases, 9 bases remained unmatched. The CDR3 extends over 16 amino acids. Germline assignment: CDR1 LNHDA and CDR2 SQIVND (reference sequence). CDR3: CASRGQGIRVNQPQHF. Here the CDR3 DNA reads TGTGCCAGTAGAGGACAGGGGATTCGGGTCAATCAGCCCCAGCATTTT.

This rearrangement joins TRBV16 to TRBJ1-1, with D possibly being TRBD1 (6 bases). Trimming pared 4 bases from V and 2 bases from J, leaving 14 bases between. Germline loops: CDR1 KGHSY, CDR2 FQNENV. The CDR3 is made up of 15 amino acids. CDR3: CASSRSGGGNTEAFF. CDR3 in DNA: TGTGCCAGCAGCCGGTCCGGGGGGGGCAACACTGAAGCTTTCTTT.

The V gene is TRBV2, the J gene TRBJ1-5; D may be TRBD1 (6 bases). The V and J ends lost 5 bases and 1 base respectively, with 9 bases between them. The CDR3 has 14 residues. The germline V gene has CDR1 SNHLY and CDR2 FYNNEI. CDR3 nucleotides: TGTGCCAGCAGTAGGACAGCCAGCAATCAGCCCCAGCATTTT. This sequence encodes CASSRTASNQPQHF.

The chain couples TRBV15 to TRBJ1-6; D unclear. Trimming stripped 1 base from V and 7 bases from J, with 5 bases between. The CDR3 consists of 13 residues. Germline V gives CDR1 LNHNV, CDR2 YYDKDF (reference sequence). CDR3 amino acids: CATSRVGNSPLHF. The CDR3 nucleotides are TGTGCCACCAGCAGAGTAGGGAATTCACCCCTCCACTTT.

The rearrangement joins TRBV3-1 (or the pseudogene TRBV3-2) to TRBJ1-1; the match to TRBD1 covers 10 bases. The V gene end was trimmed by 5 bases and the J gene end by 0 bases; junction bases not matched to a gene: 12. Germline V gene lookup returns CDR1 LGHDT and CDR2 YNNKEL (reference sequence). CDR3 length: 18 amino acids. The CDR3 nucleotides are TGTGCCAGCAGCACCCGACAGGGGGCCCGGAACATGAACACTGAAGCTTTCTTT. This encodes CASSTRQGARNMNTEAFF.

This clone was observed once. J is TRBJ1-1 and V is TRBV3-1 (or the pseudogene TRBV3-2); D gene unclear. The V end lost 7 bases, the J end lost 7 bases, and 4 bases lay between the germline ends. Germline CDR1 and CDR2: LGHDT and YNNKEL (reference sequence). The length of the CDR3 is 9 residues. For the CDR3, the DNA is TGTGCCAGCACGGTTGAAGCTTTCTTT. It codes for CASTVEAFF.

The genes are TRBV7-2 and TRBJ2-2; perhaps TRBD1 as D (6 bases). Germline CDR1 reads SGHTA; CDR2 reads FQGNSA. V was trimmed by 5 bases and J by 8 bases, leaving 15 bases between them. This CDR3 is built from 14 residues. The CDR3 DNA follows: TGTGCCAGCAGCCCCGACAGGTGGAAAGGGGAGCTGTTTTTT. It specifies CASSPDRWKGELFF. The full variable domain, completed using reference TRBV7-2 and TRBJ2-2, is GAGVSQSPSNKVTEKGKDVELRCDPISGHTALYWYRQSLGQGLEFLIYFQGNSAPDKSGLPSDRFSAERTGGSVSTLTIQRTQQEDSAVYLCASSPDRWKGELFFGEGSRLTVL.

The chain has TRBV27 and TRBJ2-3; tentatively, D is TRBD1 (5 bases). CDR1 is MNHEY and CDR2 is SMNVEV in the germline V gene (reference sequence). V lost 2 bases to trimming and J lost 8 bases, with 8 bases between them. The CDR3 spans 12 residues. CDR3 in amino acids: CASSLVQGTQYF. CDR3 in DNA: TGTGCCAGCAGTTTAGTCCAGGGTACGCAGTATTTT.

This clone was detected only once. The chain uses TRBV7-8 and TRBJ2-5, with D perhaps being TRBD1 or TRBD2 (5 bases each). CDR1 is SGHVS, CDR2 FQNEAQ, per germline. This CDR3 spans 13 amino acids. Trimming stripped 3 bases from V and 4 bases from J, with 9 bases between. Here the CDR3 DNA reads TGTGCCAGCAGCTTCAGGGACCCAGAGACCCAGTACTTC. Its protein is CASSFRDPETQYF.

J is TRBJ1-6 and V is TRBV4-1; D call uncertain. CDR3 length: 14 residues. The V gene's germline CDR1 is MGHRA and CDR2 YSYEKL. V gave up 0 bases and J gave up 12 bases, with 12 bases separating them. The CDR3 spells CASSQDLGSRPLHF. CDR3 nucleotide sequence: TGCGCCAGCAGCCAAGATCTCGGTAGCCGACCCCTCCACTTT.

This chain uses TRBV11-2 with TRBJ2-3; 11 nucleotides agree with TRBD2. The J segment lost 2 bases and the V segment lost 7 bases, leaving 5 bases of the junction unmatched. The V gene's germline CDR1 is SGHAT and CDR2 FQNNGV. The length of the CDR3 is 15 residues. The CDR3 DNA reads as TGTGCCAGCAATCTAGCGGGGGGTACCACAGATACGCAGTATTTT. Translated, it gives CASNLAGGTTDTQYF.

Remarks on this clone: Other DNA sequences in this sample translate to the same CDR3. The chain recombines TRBV9 with TRBJ1-1, with 7 bases aligning to TRBD1. This CDR3 spans 16 amino acids. The germline gives CDR1 SGDLS, CDR2 YYNGEE. Losses at the gene ends were 0 bases for V and 0 bases for J; bases not matched to a gene: 5. The chain's CDR3 is CASSVATGAMNTEAFF. In nucleotides, the CDR3 is TGTGCCAGCAGCGTAGCTACAGGGGCGATGAACACTGAAGCTTTCTTT.

The V call is TRBV11-2, the J call TRBJ1-2; D gene ambiguous. Germline CDR1 and CDR2: SGHAT and FQNNGV. Trimming removed 2 bases from V and 8 bases from J, with 9 bases in between. This CDR3 comprises 12 residues. CDR3 residues: CASSLTDLGYTF. The CDR3 DNA is TGTGCCAGCAGCTTAACAGACTTAGGCTACACCTTC.

The V call is TRBV4-1, the J call TRBJ1-3; TRBD1 might be the D (5 bases). The germline CDR1 and CDR2 sequences are MGHRA and YSYEKL. V was pared by 2 bases and J by 4 bases, with 12 bases between. This CDR3 comprises 15 residues. DNA of the CDR3: TGCGCCAGCAGCCAATGGGGGTTGGAGGGAAACACCATATATTTT. Its protein product is CASSQWGLEGNTIYF.

The chain links TRBV5-4 to TRBJ2-4; 7 positions agree with TRBD1. Germline V CDR1 and CDR2: SGHNT, YYREEE (reference sequence). The CDR3 is 16 residues long. Unmatched junction bases numbered 3, after V lost 0 bases and J lost 0 bases. The CDR3: CASSLGQGLAKNIQYF. The DNA of the CDR3 is TGTGCCAGCAGCTTGGGACAGGGTTTAGCCAAAAACATTCAGTACTTC. The full variable domain, with the rest looked up from reference TRBV5-4 and TRBJ2-4, is ETGVTQSPTHLIKTRGQQVTLRCSSQSGHNTVSWYQQALGQGPQFIFQYYREEENGRGNFPPRFSGLQFPNYSSELNVNALELDDSALYLCASSLGQGLAKNIQYFGAGTRLSVL.

This chain connects TRBV7-3 to TRBJ2-5; no definite D call. Trimming took off 0 bases at V and 4 bases at J, with 6 bases between the two ends. Per germline, CDR1 SGHTA and CDR2 FQGTGA. The CDR3 is 13 residues long. This CDR3 reads CASSLTRRETQYF. The CDR3 DNA is TGTGCCAGCAGCTTAACTAGAAGAGAGACCCAGTACTTC.

The CDR3 DNA follows: TGCGCCAGCAGCTTTCGGGGAAGAGATGAAAAACTGTTTTTT. This gives the protein CASSFRGRDEKLFF. V usage is TRBV5-1 and J usage is TRBJ1-4, with D uncertain. In germline, CDR1 is SGHRS, CDR2 YFSETQ. There are 14 residues in the CDR3. The V and J ends lost 2 bases and 6 bases respectively, with 11 bases between them.

This chain uses TRBV30 with TRBJ1-4, with a tentative D call TRBD1 (5 bases). V lost 1 base, J lost 5 bases, and 14 bases lay in between. The CDR3 consists of 15 residues. CDR1 and CDR2 from the germline V gene are GTSNPN and SVGIG (reference sequence). In DNA, the CDR3 is TGTGCCTGGAGTGAATCGGGGGTCGGGAATGAAAAACTGTTTTTT. Its protein product is CAWSESGVGNEKLFF.

For the CDR3, the DNA is TGTGCCAGCTCCCTATGGGCCAACACAGATACGCAGTATTTT. Translated, it gives CASSLWANTDTQYF. The chain joins TRBV18 to TRBJ2-3; D is undetermined. The CDR3 has 14 amino acids. The V and J ends lost 6 bases and 2 bases respectively, with 12 bases between them. In germline, CDR1 is KGHSH, CDR2 LQKENI.

This clone has only a few counts. The chain combines TRBV30 with TRBJ1-2; D gene unclear. The CDR3 has 11 amino acids. The V gene's germline CDR1 is GTSNPN and CDR2 SVGIG (reference sequence). The V end was cut by 3 bases, the J end by 7 bases, with 9 bases between. The CDR3 sequence is CAWSRVSGYTF. DNA for the CDR3: TGTGCCTGGAGCCGGGTTTCTGGCTACACCTTC.

The rearrangement uses TRBV6-1 and TRBJ1-5; D is unclear. V was cut by 2 bases and J by 0 bases, with 11 bases left in between. Germline CDR1 is MNHNS and CDR2 is SASEGT. The CDR3 loop spans 16 amino acids. The CDR3 here is CASSEIVGTSNQPQHF. The CDR3 DNA follows: TGTGCCAGCAGTGAAATCGTGGGCACTAGCAATCAGCCCCAGCATTTT.

V gene TRBV27 combines with J gene TRBJ1-5; D uncertain. The CDR3 contains 15 residues. The V end was cut by 0 bases, the J end by 4 bases, with 10 bases between. Germline lookup yields CDR1 MNHEY and CDR2 SMNVEV (reference sequence). CDR3 loop: CASSLSLQRNQPQHF. The CDR3 DNA is TGTGCCAGCAGTTTATCTCTGCAGAGGAATCAGCCCCAGCATTTT.

The V gene is TRBV4-1, the J gene TRBJ1-6; D call uncertain. CDR1 MGHRA and CDR2 YSYEKL come from the germline V gene. Trimming stripped 0 bases from V and 0 bases from J, with 9 bases between. This CDR3 comprises 17 residues. CDR3 residues: CASSQELARSYNSPLHF. DNA for the CDR3: TGCGCCAGCAGCCAAGAGCTGGCCCGCTCCTATAATTCACCCCTCCACTTT.

V is TRBV11-2 and J is TRBJ2-1; D is perhaps TRBD2 (7 bases). Trimming took off 5 bases at V and 2 bases at J, with 19 bases between the two ends. Germline V gene lookup returns CDR1 SGHAT and CDR2 FQNNGV. CDR3 size: 17 residues. CDR3 sequence reads: CASSPHGGGPPYNEQFF. CDR3 coding DNA: TGTGCCAGCAGCCCCCATGGGGGGGGGCCCCCCTACAATGAGCAGTTCTTC.